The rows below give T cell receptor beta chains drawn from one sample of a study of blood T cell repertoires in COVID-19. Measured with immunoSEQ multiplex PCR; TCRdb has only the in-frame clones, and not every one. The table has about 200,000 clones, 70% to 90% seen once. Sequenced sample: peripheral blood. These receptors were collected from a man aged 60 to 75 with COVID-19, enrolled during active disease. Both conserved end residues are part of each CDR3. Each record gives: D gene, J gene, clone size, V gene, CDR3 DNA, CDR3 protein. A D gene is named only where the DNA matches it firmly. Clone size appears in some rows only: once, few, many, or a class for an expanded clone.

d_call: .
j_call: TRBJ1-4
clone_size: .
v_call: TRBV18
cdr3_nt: TGTGCCAGCTCACCGTCCTCGGGGAATTCTAATGAAAAACTGTTTTTT
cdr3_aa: CASSPSSGNSNEKLFF

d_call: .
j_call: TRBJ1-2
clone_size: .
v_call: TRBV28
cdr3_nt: TGTGCCACCCACACTAGGAGCGTCTATGGCTACACCTTC
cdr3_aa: CATHTRSVYGYTF

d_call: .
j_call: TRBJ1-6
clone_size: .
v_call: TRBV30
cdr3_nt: TGTGCCTGGAGTGTACGCGGGGCCACCAATTCACCCCTCCACTTT
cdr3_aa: CAWSVRGATNSPLHF

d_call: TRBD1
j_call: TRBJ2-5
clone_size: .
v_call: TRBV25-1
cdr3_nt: TGTGCCACCGAACAGGGGGTGGAGGAGACCCAGTACTTC
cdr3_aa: CATEQGVEETQYF

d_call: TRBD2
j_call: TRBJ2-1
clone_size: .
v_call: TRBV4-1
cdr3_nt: TGCGCCAGCAGGCTCGGAGCGGGAAGATATGATGAGCAGTTCTTC
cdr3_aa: CASRLGAGRYDEQFF

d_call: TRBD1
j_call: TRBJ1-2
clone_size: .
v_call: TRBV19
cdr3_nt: TGTGCCAGTAGTTTCTGGAACGTTGGGCAGGGGGCTCCTGGCTACACCTTC
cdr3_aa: CASSFWNVGQGAPGYTF

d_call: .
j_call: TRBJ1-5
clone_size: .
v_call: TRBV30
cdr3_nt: TGTGCCTGGAGTCCCCGGCAGGGGAGTGGCAATCAGCCCCAGCATTTT
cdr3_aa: CAWSPRQGSGNQPQHF

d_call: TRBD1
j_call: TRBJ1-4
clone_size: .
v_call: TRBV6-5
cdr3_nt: TGTGCCAGCAGTTACGCTGGGACAGGGACTGAAAAACTGTTTTTT
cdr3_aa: CASSYAGTGTEKLFF

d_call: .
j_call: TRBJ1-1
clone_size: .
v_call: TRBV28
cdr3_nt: TGTGCCAGCAGTCTCCCGTCCCGACAGGACACTGAAGCTTTCTTT
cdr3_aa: CASSLPSRQDTEAFF

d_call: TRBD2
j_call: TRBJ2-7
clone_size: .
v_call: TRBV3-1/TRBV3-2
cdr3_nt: TGTGCCAGCAGCCAGTCTAGCGGGAGGGCCGGAGAGCAGTACTTC
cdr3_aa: CASSQSSGRAGEQYF

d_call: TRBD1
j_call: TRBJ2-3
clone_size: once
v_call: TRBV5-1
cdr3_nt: TGCGCCAGCAGCGTAGGGGGCCGGGTAAACACAGATACGCAGTATTTT
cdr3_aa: CASSVGGRVNTDTQYF

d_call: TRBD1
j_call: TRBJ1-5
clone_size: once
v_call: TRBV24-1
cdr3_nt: TGTGCCACCAGTCCTACCCCTGGACAGGGGCGATATCAGCCCCAGCATTTT
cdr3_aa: CATSPTPGQGRYQPQHF

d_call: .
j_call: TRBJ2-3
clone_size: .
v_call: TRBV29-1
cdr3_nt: TGCAGCGTTGGGCGGGGCGGTCCAGATACGCAGTATTTT
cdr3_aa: CSVGRGGPDTQYF

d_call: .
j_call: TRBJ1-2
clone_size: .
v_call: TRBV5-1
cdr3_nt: TGCGCCAGCAGCTTGGAGCCAGGGTCAATTGGGGGCTACACCTTC
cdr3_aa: CASSLEPGSIGGYTF

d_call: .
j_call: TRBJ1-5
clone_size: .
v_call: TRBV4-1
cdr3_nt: TGCGCCAGCAGCCAAGCCCCGGGCCCCTCGGGACAGCCCCAGCATTTT
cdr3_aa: CASSQAPGPSGQPQHF

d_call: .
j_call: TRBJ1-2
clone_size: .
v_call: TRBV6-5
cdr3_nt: TGTGCCAGCAGTTTGGGGGCGTATGGCTACACCTTC
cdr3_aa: CASSLGAYGYTF